One and the same sample provided the 15 T cell receptor beta chains below, sequenced in a study of beta chain features in type 1 diabetes. As every portion of the isolated RNA was reverse transcribed, the sequencing read expressed TCRB transcripts. Only in-frame clones appear in the TCRdb table, and some are missing; sequencing was by immunoSEQ multiplex PCR. This sample has over 120,000 clones, with about 10% found just once. The sequenced sample was naive CD4+ T cells from blood. These receptors came from a man between 18 and 29 years old in good health.

There are many counts of this clone. The rearrangement uses TRBV29-1 and TRBJ2-7; 8 positions match TRBD1. The germline gives CDR1 SQVTM, CDR2 ANQGSEA. CDR3 size: 12 residues. V trimming: 7 bases; J trimming: 4 bases; junction bases outside the gene matches: 6. The CDR3 protein is CSAPGQEYEQYF. In DNA, the CDR3 is TGCAGCGCCCCGGGACAGGAATACGAGCAGTACTTC.

The rearrangement links TRBV11-2 to TRBJ2-6, with 12 bases that match TRBD1. The germline CDR1 and CDR2 sequences are SGHAT and FQNNGV. The junction had 9 bases not matched to a gene; V was cut back by 5 bases and J by 4 bases. The CDR3 contains 18 residues. The CDR3 DNA reads TGTGCCAGCAGCAAGCGGGGACAGGGGGCGCCCGGGGCCAACGTCCTGACTTTC. Residues: CASSKRGQGAPGANVLTF.

This chain links TRBV7-9 with TRBJ2-5; 7 bases map to TRBD1. The germline gives CDR1 SEHNR, CDR2 FQNEAQ (reference sequence). Trimming cost V 1 base and J 1 base; bases outside gene matches: 3. CDR3 length equals 15 residues. The CDR3 is CASSLGGQTQETQYF. DNA of the CDR3: TGTGCCAGCAGCTTAGGGGGACAGACCCAAGAGACCCAGTACTTC.

In this sample, this clone turned up a few times. The gene calls are TRBV6-5 and TRBJ1-2, with 7 bases fitting TRBD1. With V trimmed by 5 bases and J by 5 bases, 8 bases remained unmatched. CDR3 length: 14 amino acids. In germline, CDR1 is MNHEY, CDR2 SVGAGI. Here the CDR3 DNA reads TGTGCCAGCAGTCGAAACAGGGGTCAGTATGGCTACACCTTC. Protein: CASSRNRGQYGYTF.

This clone was observed a handful of times. The V gene is TRBV5-6, the J gene TRBJ1-5; D possibly corresponds to TRBD1 (5 bases). With 4 bases removed from V and 2 bases from J, the gap between germline ends came to 13 bases. Germline V gene lookup returns CDR1 SGHDT and CDR2 YYEEEE. This CDR3 has 15 amino acids. As DNA, the CDR3 is TGTGCCAGCAGCACCGGGACGGGGGGCAATCAGCCCCAGCATTTT. Translated, it gives CASSTGTGGNQPQHF.

The chain combines TRBV6-5 with TRBJ2-5; D is possibly TRBD2 (6 bases). The V end lost 2 bases, the J end lost 4 bases, and 11 bases lay between the germline ends. Germline CDR1 and CDR2: MNHEY and SVGAGI. The CDR3 covers 14 residues. In DNA form, the CDR3 reads TGTGCCAGCAGTTACACTAGCTGGGGAGAGACCCAGTACTTC. It translates to CASSYTSWGETQYF.

This sequence joins TRBV5-1 and TRBJ1-2; D not certain. The CDR3 spans 13 residues. From germline, CDR1 is SGHRS and CDR2 YFSETQ. V lost 2 bases and J 3 bases, leaving 8 bases between the germline ends. This chain's CDR3 is CASSFQSDYGYTF. The CDR3 DNA is TGCGCCAGCAGCTTCCAGTCAGACTATGGCTACACCTTC.

This clone came up a few times. The chain employs TRBV5-1 and TRBJ2-2; D gene uncertain. The CDR3 sequence is 14 residues long. Germline-derived CDR1 and CDR2 are SGHRS and YFSETQ. Between the trimmed V and J ends, which lost 0 bases and 1 base, there was a span of 4 bases. CDR3: CASSLAVNTGELFF. For the CDR3, the DNA is TGCGCCAGCAGCTTGGCGGTGAACACCGGGGAGCTGTTTTTT.

V gene TRBV28 combines with J gene TRBJ2-3; 8 bases are shared with TRBD1. Trimming removed 3 bases from V and 4 bases from J; junction bases left unmatched: 6. Germline V gives CDR1 MDHEN, CDR2 SYDVKM. The CDR3 has 15 amino acids. In DNA form, the CDR3 reads TGTGCCAGCAGTTTGGAGCAGGGGGCACCAGATACGCAGTATTTT. It is translated as CASSLEQGAPDTQYF. The whole variable domain, remainder taken from reference TRBV28 and TRBJ2-3, is DVKVTQSSRYLVKRTGEKVFLECVQDMDHENMFWYRQDPGLGLRLIYFSYDVKMKEKGDIPEGYSVSREKKERFSLILESASTNQTSMYLCASSLEQGAPDTQYFGPGTRLTVL.

This clone turned up a few times. This sequence joins TRBV4-2 and TRBJ2-3; a weak D match, TRBD2 (6 bases). CDR3 length equals 15 residues. The germline CDR1 and CDR2 sequences are LGHNA and YNFKEQ. V dropped 4 bases and J dropped 0 bases, with 11 bases sitting between them. CDR3 DNA sequence: TGTGCCAGCAGCCCCTCCGGAGGGAGCACAGATACGCAGTATTTT. Protein sequence: CASSPSGGSTDTQYF.

This clone was seen repeatedly, ten times or more. The V call is TRBV18, the J call TRBJ2-5; 8 bases are shared with TRBD1. Unmatched junction bases numbered 9, after V lost 5 bases and J lost 1 base. CDR1 and CDR2 from the germline V gene are KGHSH and LQKENI. This CDR3 has 16 residues. The CDR3 DNA sequence: TGTGCCAGCTCATTTACCGGGACAGGCCTCCAAGAGACCCAGTACTTC. Protein product: CASSFTGTGLQETQYF.

V usage is TRBV4-2 and J usage is TRBJ2-3; D is perhaps TRBD2 (7 bases). This CDR3 is built from 15 residues. Per the germline V gene, CDR1 is LGHNA and CDR2 is YNFKEQ. V was shortened by 3 bases and J by 4 bases, with 14 bases between the two germline ends. The CDR3 nucleotides read TGTGCCAGCAGCCAGCAAGGGGGGGTCCCAGATACGCAGTATTTT. It encodes CASSQQGGVPDTQYF.

A few counts support this clone. This sequence joins TRBV10-3 and TRBJ2-3, with D perhaps TRBD1 (6 bases). This CDR3 contains 16 residues. The V end was cut by 0 bases, the J end by 2 bases, with 12 bases between. Germline V gene sequence: CDR1 ENHRY, CDR2 SYGVKD. DNA of the CDR3: TGTGCCATCAGTGAGTCACAGGCAGGGGTCACAGATACGCAGTATTTT. Translation: CAISESQAGVTDTQYF.

This clone occurred many times. This chain connects TRBV5-1 to TRBJ1-6; D unclear. The V end lost 7 bases, the J end lost 8 bases, and 13 bases lay between the germline ends. This CDR3 is built from 13 residues. Germline V gives CDR1 SGHRS, CDR2 YFSETQ. The CDR3 DNA reads as TGCGCCAGCGGCGGGCAGGTGGATTCACCCCTCCACTTT. Translating it yields CASGGQVDSPLHF.

This clone turned up a few times. The V gene is TRBV7-7, the J gene TRBJ2-1; a possible D gene is TRBD1 (6 bases). Per the germline V gene, CDR1 is SSHAT and CDR2 is FNYEAQ (reference sequence). Trimming removed 5 bases from V and 5 bases from J, with 16 bases in between. The CDR3 contains 15 residues. As DNA, the CDR3 is TGTGCCAGCAGCCCGTTACGTGGGACAAACAATGAGCAGTTCTTC. This encodes CASSPLRGTNNEQFF.